The clone carrying this TCR beta chain has a single count. The data belong to a study of blood T cell repertoires in COVID-19. Study background: Sites across the United States, Italy and Spain contributed samples from acute and convalescent COVID-19. In each case, the material was cDNA or gDNA derived from T cells, B-cell-depleted T cells, or PBMCs.

In the study's own analysis: Quantification of nucleated cells was approximated via reference gene primer amplification. The protocol was immunoSEQ multiplex PCR, while the TCRdb copy is restricted to in-frame clones and leaves out a portion. V, J and clone size were drawn from that table, and D and trimming were deduced from the DNA. The sample has approximately 72,000 clones, roughly 80% seen once; the top ten hold approximately 8.8%. The length of the CDR3 is 16 residues. V gave up 0 bases and J gave up 8 bases, with 17 bases separating them. From germline, CDR1 is SGHNT and CDR2 YYREEE (reference sequence).

Source material: peripheral blood. The TCR originated in a man in his forties or fifties with active COVID-19. The chain is built from TRBV5-4 and TRBJ1-4; possible D gene TRBD1, 5 bases. CDR3 DNA: TGTGCCAGCAGCTTGGGGGGGACGACTGGGAGGGAAAAACTGTTTTTT. Translation gives CASSLGGTTGREKLFF. Variable domain in full (rest from reference TRBV5-4 and TRBJ1-4): ETGVTQSPTHLIKTRGQQVTLRCSSQSGHNTVSWYQQALGQGPQFIFQYYREEENGRGNFPPRFSGLQFPNYSSELNVNALELDDSALYLCASSLGGTTGREKLFFGSGTQLSVL.